These T cell receptor beta chains were read from a single sample in a study of blood T cell repertoires in COVID-19. Profiled with immunoSEQ multiplex PCR; TCRdb holds only in-frame clones, not every one. The table includes about 68,000 clones, 90% to 95% detected once. Source material: peripheral blood. The receptors derive from a man aged 35-49 years with COVID-19, enrolled during active disease. CDR3s include the opening cysteine and the closing phenylalanine or tryptophan. Fields, in order: J gene, CDR3 length, clone size, D gene, V gene, CDR3 protein, CDR3 DNA. The D gene is left open where the match is weak. Not all rows give a size; the values are once, few, many and, for expanded clones, a class.

>TRBJ1-3|15|-|TRBD1|TRBV3-1/TRBV3-2
CASSSTDRGGNTIYF
TGTGCCAGCAGCTCGACGGACAGGGGCGGAAACACCATATATTTT
>TRBJ1-1|12|-|-|TRBV6-5
CASSYAGTEAFF
TGTGCCAGCAGTTATGCGGGAACTGAAGCTTTCTTT
>TRBJ2-3|16|-|TRBD2|TRBV2
CASSEVGGGYTDTQYF
TGTGCCAGCAGTGAAGTCGGGGGGGGATACACAGATACGCAGTATTTT
>TRBJ2-1|15|-|-|TRBV19
CASSPHQGSYNEQFF
TGTGCCAGTAGTCCACACCAGGGTTCCTACAATGAGCAGTTCTTC
>TRBJ2-2|15|-|-|TRBV6-5
CASREGSVHTGELFF
TGTGCCAGCAGGGAGGGTTCCGTGCACACCGGGGAGCTGTTTTTT
>TRBJ2-7|13|-|-|TRBV6-5
CASSYADSYEQYF
TGTGCCAGCAGTTACGCGGACAGCTACGAGCAGTACTTC
>TRBJ1-6|14|once|-|TRBV5-6
CASSFPTVNSPLHF
TGTGCCAGCAGCTTCCCGACAGTCAATTCACCCCTCCACTTT
>TRBJ1-6|15|-|-|TRBV18
CASSPESRYNSPLHF
TGTGCCAGCTCACCAGAGAGCCGCTATAATTCACCCCTCCACTTT
>TRBJ1-1|11|once|-|TRBV11-3
CASSQNTEAFF
TGTGCCAGCAGCCAAAACACTGAAGCTTTCTTT
>TRBJ2-7|14|-|TRBD1|TRBV3-1/TRBV3-2
CASSHLDRGYEQYF
TGTGCCAGCAGCCATCTGGACAGGGGATACGAGCAGTACTTC
>TRBJ1-3|18|-|TRBD1|TRBV13
CASSLYSRTGFSGNTIYF
TGTGCCAGCAGCTTATATAGCCGGACAGGGTTCTCTGGAAACACCATATATTTT
>TRBJ1-1|15|-|TRBD1|TRBV3-1/TRBV3-2
CASSPWTGTNTEAFF
TGTGCCAGCAGCCCTTGGACAGGGACGAACACTGAAGCTTTCTTT
>TRBJ1-4|15|-|-|TRBV18
CASSPSGGSDEKLFF
TGTGCCAGCTCACCCAGTGGGGGCTCGGACGAAAAACTGTTTTTT
>TRBJ2-2|13|-|-|TRBV6-5
CASRDTNTGELFF
TGTGCCAGCCGGGACACTAACACCGGGGAGCTGTTTTTT
>TRBJ1-1|17|-|-|TRBV5-3
CARSFKRRTSEVTEAFF
TGTGCCAGAAGCTTCAAGAGAAGGACTTCCGAGGTCACTGAAGCTTTCTTT
>TRBJ2-3|18|-|TRBD2|TRBV5-4
CASSSNLIAGEKGDTQYF
TGTGCCAGCAGCTCTAACTTAATAGCGGGGGAGAAGGGAGATACGCAGTATTTT
>TRBJ2-2|15|-|-|TRBV4-2
CASSQDGSNTGELFF
TGTGCCAGCAGCCAAGATGGCTCGAACACCGGGGAGCTGTTTTTT
>TRBJ1-2|13|-|TRBD1|TRBV6-2/TRBV6-3
CASSPQGARGYTF
TGTGCCAGCAGTCCCCAGGGGGCGCGCGGCTACACCTTC
>TRBJ2-1|15|few|TRBD2|TRBV7-6
CASSLGAGRDNEQFF
TGTGCCAGCAGCTTAGGAGCGGGACGGGATAATGAGCAGTTCTTC
>TRBJ2-2|15|-|TRBD2|TRBV27
CASSYGTSGTGELFF
TGTGCCAGCAGTTACGGGACTAGTGGGACCGGGGAGCTGTTTTTT
>TRBJ2-5|15|-|TRBD1|TRBV11-2
CASSSPGTGKETQYF
TGTGCCAGCAGCTCGCCCGGGACAGGGAAGGAGACCCAGTACTTC
>TRBJ1-4|11|-|-|TRBV12-3/TRBV12-4
CASTSGEKLFF
TGTGCCAGCACCTCGGGGGAAAAACTGTTTTTT
>TRBJ2-7|16|-|-|TRBV27
CASSNDVTGRYDEQYF
TGTGCCAGCAGTAATGACGTGACAGGGAGGTACGACGAGCAGTACTTC
>TRBJ2-7|13|-|-|TRBV18
CASSPPESYEQYF
TGTGCCAGCTCACCACCGGAGTCCTACGAGCAGTACTTC
>TRBJ2-3|16|-|-|TRBV3-1/TRBV3-2
CASSQMGGGGTDTQYF
TGTGCCAGCAGCCAGATGGGAGGTGGGGGCACAGATACGCAGTATTTT
>TRBJ1-4|15|-|-|TRBV7-9
CASSLADRSSSQLFF
TGTGCCAGCAGCTTAGCCGACAGGTCCTCATCCCAACTGTTTTTT
>TRBJ2-5|14|-|-|TRBV3-1/TRBV3-2
CASSQRPEPVAQYF
TGTGCCAGCAGCCAGAGGCCAGAACCCGTGGCCCAGTACTTC
>TRBJ2-3|17|-|TRBD2|TRBV4-1
CASSQDALAGGQDTQYF
TGCGCCAGCAGCCAAGATGCGCTAGCGGGGGGGCAAGATACGCAGTATTTT
>TRBJ1-2|12|-|-|TRBV6-5
CASSTRNYGYTF
TGTGCCAGCAGTACTCGGAACTATGGCTACACCTTC
>TRBJ2-5|14|-|-|TRBV5-4
CASSLDPFQETQYF
TGTGCCAGCAGCTTGGATCCATTCCAGGAGACCCAGTACTTC
>TRBJ2-7|12|-|TRBD2|TRBV6-5
CAYLAGPYEQYF
TGTGCCTACCTAGCGGGGCCCTACGAGCAGTACTTC
>TRBJ1-3|16|-|-|TRBV7-2
CASSREVGGLLNTIYF
TGTGCCAGCAGCAGGGAGGTCGGAGGTCTCTTGAACACCATATATTTT
>TRBJ2-2|15|-|-|TRBV5-1
CASSLFSGGTGELFF
TGCGCCAGCAGCTTGTTTTCTGGGGGGACCGGGGAGCTGTTTTTT
>TRBJ1-4|12|-|-|TRBV2
CASGPGQEKLFF
TGTGCCAGCGGCCCCGGACAAGAAAAACTGTTTTTT
>TRBJ2-3|15|-|-|TRBV21-1
CATPSLWGGTDTQYF
TGTGCCACCCCCAGCCTCTGGGGGGGCACGGATACGCAGTATTTT
>TRBJ2-1|12|-|TRBD2|TRBV30
CAWSGSGGEQFF
TGTGCCTGGAGCGGAAGCGGGGGTGAGCAGTTCTTC
>TRBJ2-5|15|-|-|TRBV3-1/TRBV3-2
CASSQVSAGRETQYF
TGTGCCAGCAGCCAAGTGTCGGCAGGGCGAGAGACCCAGTACTTC